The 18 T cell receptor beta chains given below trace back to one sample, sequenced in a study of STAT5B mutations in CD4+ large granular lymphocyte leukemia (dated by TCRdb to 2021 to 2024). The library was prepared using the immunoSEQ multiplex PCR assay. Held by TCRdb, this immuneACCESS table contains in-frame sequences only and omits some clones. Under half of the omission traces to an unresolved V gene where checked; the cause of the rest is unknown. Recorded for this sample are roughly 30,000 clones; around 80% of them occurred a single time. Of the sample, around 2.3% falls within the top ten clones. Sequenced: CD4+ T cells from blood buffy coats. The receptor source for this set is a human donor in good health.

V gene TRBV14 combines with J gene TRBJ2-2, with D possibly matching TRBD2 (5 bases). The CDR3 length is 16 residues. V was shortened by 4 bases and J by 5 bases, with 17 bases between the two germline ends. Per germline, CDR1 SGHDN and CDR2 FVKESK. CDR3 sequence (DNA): TGTGCCAGCAGCCCGCGGGTCTCTAGAAGGACCGGGGAGCTGTTTTTT. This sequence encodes CASSPRVSRRTGELFF.

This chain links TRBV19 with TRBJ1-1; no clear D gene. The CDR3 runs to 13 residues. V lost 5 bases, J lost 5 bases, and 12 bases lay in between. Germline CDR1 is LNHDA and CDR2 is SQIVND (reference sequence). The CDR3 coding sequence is TGTGCCAGTAGTCTCCAGGCACAAACTGAAGCTTTCTTT. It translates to CASSLQAQTEAFF.

This CDR3 reads CASSRTSGDTGELFF. CDR3 sequence (DNA): TGCGCCAGCAGCCGGACTAGCGGGGACACCGGGGAGCTGTTTTTT. The chain combines TRBV5-1 with TRBJ2-2; 12 nucleotides match TRBD2. This CDR3 has 15 residues. CDR1 is SGHRS, CDR2 YFSETQ, per germline. V lost 4 bases and J lost 3; bases outside the gene matches: 1.

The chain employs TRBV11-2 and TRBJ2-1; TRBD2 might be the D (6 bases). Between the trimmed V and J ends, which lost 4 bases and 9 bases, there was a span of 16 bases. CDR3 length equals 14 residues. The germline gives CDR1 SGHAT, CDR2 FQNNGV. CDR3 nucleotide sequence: TGTGCCAGCAGCTCCTGGACGGTGGGGGGTGAGCAGTTCTTC. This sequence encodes CASSSWTVGGEQFF.

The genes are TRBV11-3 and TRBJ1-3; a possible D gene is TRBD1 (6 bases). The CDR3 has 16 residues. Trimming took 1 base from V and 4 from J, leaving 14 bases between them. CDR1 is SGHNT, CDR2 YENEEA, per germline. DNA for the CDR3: TGTGCCAGCAGCTTAGGGCCGGGGGCAGCCGGAAACACCATATATTTT. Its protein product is CASSLGPGAAGNTIYF.

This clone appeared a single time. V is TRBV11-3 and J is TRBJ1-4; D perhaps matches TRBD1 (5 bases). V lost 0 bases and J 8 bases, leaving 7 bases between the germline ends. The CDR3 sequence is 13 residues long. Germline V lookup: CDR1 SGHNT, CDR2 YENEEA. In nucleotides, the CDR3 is TGTGCCAGCAGCTTAGAGGGGGACGAAAAACTGTTTTTT. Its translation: CASSLEGDEKLFF.

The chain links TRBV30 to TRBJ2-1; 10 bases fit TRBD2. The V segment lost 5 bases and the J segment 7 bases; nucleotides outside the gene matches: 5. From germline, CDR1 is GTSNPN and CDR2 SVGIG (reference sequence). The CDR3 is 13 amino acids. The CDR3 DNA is TGTGCCTGGGAGCGGGAGGGTTTAAATGAGCAGTTCTTC. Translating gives CAWEREGLNEQFF.

DNA for the CDR3: TGTGCCAGCAGCCTCGGACAGGGGACCACTGAAGCTTTCTTT. It is translated as CASSLGQGTTEAFF. The J gene is TRBJ1-1, the V gene TRBV14; 9 nucleotides align to TRBD1. The ends lost 4 bases at V and 4 bases at J; junction bases unmatched: 4. Germline CDR1 and CDR2: SGHDN and FVKESK. The CDR3 runs to 14 residues.

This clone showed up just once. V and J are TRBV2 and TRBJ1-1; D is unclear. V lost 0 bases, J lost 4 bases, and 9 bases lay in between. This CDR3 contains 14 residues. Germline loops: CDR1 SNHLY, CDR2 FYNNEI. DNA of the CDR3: TGTGCCAGCAGTGAAGCGCTTGCAGGCACTGAAGCTTTCTTT. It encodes CASSEALAGTEAFF.

CDR3 sequence (DNA): TGTGCCAGTAGTATAGGTCCGGGAGGGCCACCCGGGGAGCTGTTTTTT. The encoded protein is CASSIGPGGPPGELFF. This chain connects TRBV19 to TRBJ2-2; the match to TRBD2 covers 8 bases. Germline V gene sequence: CDR1 LNHDA, CDR2 SQIVND (reference sequence). V trimming: 1 base; J trimming: 6 bases; junction bases outside the gene matches: 7. This CDR3 has 16 amino acids.

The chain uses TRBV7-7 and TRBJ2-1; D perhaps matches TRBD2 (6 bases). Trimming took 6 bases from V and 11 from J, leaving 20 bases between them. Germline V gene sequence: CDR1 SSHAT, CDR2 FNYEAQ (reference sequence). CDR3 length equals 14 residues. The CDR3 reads CASSAGLVDAKQFF. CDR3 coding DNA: TGTGCCAGCAGTGCGGGACTTGTCGACGCAAAGCAGTTCTTC.

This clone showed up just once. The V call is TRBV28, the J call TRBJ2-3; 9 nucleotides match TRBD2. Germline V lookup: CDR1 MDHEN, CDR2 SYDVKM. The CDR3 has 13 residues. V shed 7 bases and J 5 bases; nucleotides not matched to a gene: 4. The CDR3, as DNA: TGTGCCAGCAACCTAGCGGGAATAGATACGCAGTATTTT. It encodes CASNLAGIDTQYF.

The CDR3 coding sequence is TGTGCCAGCAGCTTCCGGGGGGGCAGCACAGATACGCAGTATTTT. Translated: CASSFRGGSTDTQYF. The V call is TRBV11-3, the J call TRBJ2-3; 8 nucleotides agree with TRBD2. V gave up 3 bases and J gave up 0 bases; unmatched junction bases: 2. CDR3 length: 15 residues. Germline loops: CDR1 SGHNT, CDR2 YENEEA. The full variable domain, in which reference TRBV11-3 and TRBJ2-3 provide the parts outside the CDR3, is EAGVVQSPRYKIIEKKQPVAFWCNPISGHNTLYWYLQNLGQGPELLIRYENEEAVDDSQLPKDRFSAERLKGVDSTLKIQPAELGDSAVYLCASSFRGGSTDTQYFGPGTRLTVL.

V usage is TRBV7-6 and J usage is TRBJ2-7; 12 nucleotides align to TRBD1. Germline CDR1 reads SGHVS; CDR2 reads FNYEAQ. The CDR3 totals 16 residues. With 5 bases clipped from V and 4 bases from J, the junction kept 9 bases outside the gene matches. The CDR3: CASSIRPGQGAYEQYF. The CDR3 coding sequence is TGTGCCAGCAGCATCCGCCCGGGACAGGGGGCTTACGAGCAGTACTTC.

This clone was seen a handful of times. The CDR3 sequence: CASSLRVRGRDGELFF. The CDR3 DNA reads as TGCGCCAGCAGCTTGCGGGTCAGGGGGAGAGACGGGGAGCTGTTTTTT. The chain employs TRBV5-1 and TRBJ2-2; 7 bases are shared with TRBD1. V shed 1 base, J shed 7 bases, and the junction held 10 bases outside the gene matches. Looked up from germline, CDR1 is SGHRS and CDR2 is YFSETQ. This CDR3 has 16 residues.

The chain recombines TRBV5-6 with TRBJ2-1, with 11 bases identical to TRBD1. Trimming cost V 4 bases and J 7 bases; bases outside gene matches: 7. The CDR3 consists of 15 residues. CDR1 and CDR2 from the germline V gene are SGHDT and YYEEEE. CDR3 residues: CASSADRGLRNEQFF. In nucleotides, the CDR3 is TGTGCCAGCAGCGCGGACAGGGGGCTGAGAAATGAGCAGTTCTTC.

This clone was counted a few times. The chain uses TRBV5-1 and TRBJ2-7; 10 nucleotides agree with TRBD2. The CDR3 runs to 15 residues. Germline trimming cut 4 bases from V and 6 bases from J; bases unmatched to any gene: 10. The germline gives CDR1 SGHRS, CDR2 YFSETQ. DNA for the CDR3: TGCGCCAGCAGCCCGCAAGCGGGAGGGTTGGCCGAGCAGTACTTC. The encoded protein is CASSPQAGGLAEQYF.

The CDR3 bases are TGTGCCAGTAGTATAGACAGCTTCTGGACCGGGGAGCTGTTTTTT. Its protein product is CASSIDSFWTGELFF. V is TRBV19 and J is TRBJ2-2; D call uncertain. CDR3 size: 15 residues. Germline V lookup: CDR1 LNHDA, CDR2 SQIVND (reference sequence). The V end was cut by 0 bases, the J end by 5 bases, with 10 bases between.